The sequence of this TCR beta chain was determined in a study of shared clonotypes between healthy human individuals. Germline CDR1 is MNHNS and CDR2 is SASEGT. The CDR3 is 13 amino acids. Trimming cost V 10 bases and J 2 bases, with 14 bases left between them. Naive CD8 cells lacked CD45RO and underwent positive selection for CCR7, leaving out terminally differentiated effector memory CD45RA+ cells. Here immunoSEQ multiplex PCR was the method, and the copy in TCRdb shows in-frame clones only, minus some. Counted here are millions of clones, about 93% occurring once; the ten biggest clones make up under 2%.

The chain carries TRBV6-1 and TRBJ1-2; D ambiguous. The TCR was taken from a man aged 18-30 years in good health. Some clones in this sample may be carry-over from other donors' samples. Sequences were obtained from naive CD8+ T cells from PBMCs. The CDR3 DNA reads TGTGCCACCCGAGACCGGATGAACTATGGCTACACCTTC. As protein: CATRDRMNYGYTF.